This passage covers 12 T cell receptor beta chains from one sample sequenced in a study of T cell repertoires in cytomegalovirus infection. TCRdb called the reads again in MiXCR, with one record for every CDR3 protein. The sample records more than 650,000 distinct CDR3 sequences, 35% being singletons. The sequenced sample consisted of PBMCs. The receptors were sampled from a human donor in good health (CMV status not recorded). Some clones in this sample may be carry-over from other donors' samples.

About this clonotype: The CDR3 end shows no conserved phenylalanine or tryptophan, and so a read error is likely. The CDR3 bases are TGTTCCAGCAGCGCTCGACTAGCGGGAGGGGCAAGTGGCGAGCAGTACTTA. This gives the protein CSSSARLAGGASGEQYL. The chain uses TRBV7-2 and TRBJ2-7; 14 bases map to TRBD2. The CDR3 has 17 amino acids. Germline assignment: CDR1 SGHTA and CDR2 FQGNSA.

With respect to this clonotype: This clone may be a read error of a much larger clone one base away. V usage is TRBV7-9 and J usage is TRBJ2-7; possible D gene TRBD1, 6 bases. Trimming took off 5 bases at V and 5 bases at J, with 13 bases between the two ends. Looked up from germline, CDR1 is SEHNR and CDR2 is FQNEAQ (reference sequence). This CDR3 contains 13 residues. The CDR3 protein is CASSGTPVNEQYF. The CDR3 DNA follows: TGTGCCAGCAGCGGGACACCAGTCAACGAGCAGTACTTC.

The CDR3 loop is CSVDPPLYNEQFF. The CDR3 DNA follows: TGCAGCGTTGACCCCCCCCTTTACAATGAGCAGTTCTTC. The chain couples TRBV29-1 to TRBJ2-1; D is undetermined. V lost 3 bases, J lost 4 bases, and 10 bases lay in between. The CDR3 is 13 residues long. The germline V gene has CDR1 SQVTM and CDR2 ANQGSEA.

This clonotype was detected only a few times. The chain couples TRBV28 to TRBJ2-7; 14 bases are a match to TRBD2. Germline CDR1 and CDR2: MDHEN and SYDVKM. With V trimmed by 5 bases and J by 7 bases, 13 bases remained unmatched. The CDR3 runs to 17 residues. DNA for the CDR3: TGTGCCAGCAGTCCGTGGGGACTAGCGGGAGTGTATGGGGAGCAGTACTTC. The encoded protein is CASSPWGLAGVYGEQYF.

The genes are TRBV6-1 and TRBJ2-1; TRBD2 matches 9 bases. Germline CDR1 and CDR2: MNHNS and SASEGT. The CDR3 loop spans 14 amino acids. After removal of 7 bases from V and 6 bases from J, the junction contained 7 bases not matched to a gene. The CDR3, as DNA: TGTGCCAGCAATTTAGCGGGAGCTCGCAATGAGCAGTTCTTC. It specifies CASNLAGARNEQFF.

This clonotype was observed a single time. This sequence joins TRBV5-4 and TRBJ2-7, with 11 nucleotides matching TRBD1. This CDR3 spans 15 amino acids. In germline, CDR1 is SGHNT, CDR2 YYREEE (reference sequence). The V and J ends lost 7 bases and 2 bases, in that order; junction bases with no gene match: 8. The CDR3 here is CASREGQGVAYEQYF. The CDR3, as DNA: TGTGCCAGCCGCGAGGGACAGGGGGTGGCCTACGAGCAGTACTTC.

This chain connects TRBV7-4 to TRBJ2-4; the D is unclear. The CDR3 sequence is 19 residues long. The V end lost 2 bases, the J end lost 1 base, and 21 bases lay between the germline ends. Germline-derived CDR1 and CDR2 are SGHVT and SQSDAQ. CDR3 nucleotide sequence: TGTGCCAGCAGCTTATATCCCCCCGTCTTGGGCGAGGCCAAAAACATTCAGTACTTC. Its protein product is CASSLYPPVLGEAKNIQYF.

This clonotype was picked up a small number of times. The chain carries TRBV28 and TRBJ1-4; D is unclear. V lost 5 bases and J lost 6, with 25 bases in between. The CDR3 totals 18 residues. Germline V lookup: CDR1 MDHEN, CDR2 SYDVKM. The CDR3 loop reads CASSHPSDPGSYYEKLFF. In DNA form, the CDR3 reads TGTGCCAGCAGTCATCCCTCCGACCCCGGGAGTTATTATGAAAAACTGTTTTTT.

This clonotype was detected many times. The gene calls are TRBV7-8 and TRBJ1-1; D possibly corresponds to TRBD1 (5 bases). V gave up 4 bases and J gave up 0 bases, with 12 bases separating them. Per germline, CDR1 SGHVS and CDR2 FQNEAQ. The CDR3 consists of 15 residues. The DNA for the CDR3 is TGTGCCAGCAGCTCCGGGTGGGGCTTGAACACTGAAGCTTTCTTT. Translating it yields CASSSGWGLNTEAFF.

The chain has TRBV7-9 and TRBJ2-5, with D possibly being TRBD2 (6 bases). Germline loops: CDR1 SEHNR, CDR2 FQNEAQ (reference sequence). V was cut by 5 bases and J by 4 bases, with 14 bases left in between. This CDR3 spans 14 amino acids. The CDR3 DNA follows: TGTGCCAGCAGCCCCGACGGGAGTTCAGAGACCCAGTACTTC. As protein: CASSPDGSSETQYF.

The chain links TRBV5-6 to TRBJ1-1, with a weak D call TRBD1 (5 bases). CDR3 length: 11 amino acids. Trimming removed 2 bases at V and 13 bases at J, with 12 bases between. Germline CDR1 and CDR2: SGHDT and YYEEEE. The CDR3, as DNA: TGTGCCAGCAGCTTCGGACAATCAGTTTTCTTT. The encoded protein is CASSFGQSVFF.

Note on this clonotype: Since the CDR3 does not end with the conserved phenylalanine or tryptophan, this likely comes from a read error. This chain links TRBV7-2 with TRBJ2-7; the match to TRBD2 covers 12 bases. The CDR3 sequence is 16 residues long. CDR1 and CDR2 (germline): SGHTA, FQGNSA. With 1 base clipped from V and 4 bases from J, the junction kept 5 bases outside the gene matches. The CDR3 spells CASSLVSSGREYEQYS. The CDR3 DNA is TGTGCCAGCAGCTTAGTATCTAGCGGGAGGGAGTACGAGCAGTACTCC.